This entry is about one T cell receptor (beta chain). Its target is not known. This record belongs to a study of blood T cells in healthy people across ages. Isolated per sample were at least 7 million PBMCs. Points from the study as a whole: Versus aged donors, long-lived donors had higher diversity and more naive CD4+ cells.

Germline V lookup: CDR1 MNHNS, CDR2 SASEGT. The CDR3 sequence is 14 residues long. A J-beta primer mix and a sample-barcoded 5' primer were used in a second PCR of roughly 6 to 12 cycles. TCRdb analysed the 5' RACE reads with MiXCR anew, one entry per CDR3 protein. Found here are roughly 1,500,000 distinct CDR3 sequences, 30% to 35% of them singletons; the top ten hold 11%. The chain employs TRBV6-1 and TRBJ2-4, with 10 bases fitting TRBD1. The DNA end favors TRBJ2-5, so the J call may be wrong. The TCR originated in a woman aged 25 to 39 in good health. The sample consisted of blood. The CDR3 DNA is TGTGCCAGCAGTGAACGGGACAGGGGAGAGACCCAGTACTTC. It encodes CASSERDRGETQYF.